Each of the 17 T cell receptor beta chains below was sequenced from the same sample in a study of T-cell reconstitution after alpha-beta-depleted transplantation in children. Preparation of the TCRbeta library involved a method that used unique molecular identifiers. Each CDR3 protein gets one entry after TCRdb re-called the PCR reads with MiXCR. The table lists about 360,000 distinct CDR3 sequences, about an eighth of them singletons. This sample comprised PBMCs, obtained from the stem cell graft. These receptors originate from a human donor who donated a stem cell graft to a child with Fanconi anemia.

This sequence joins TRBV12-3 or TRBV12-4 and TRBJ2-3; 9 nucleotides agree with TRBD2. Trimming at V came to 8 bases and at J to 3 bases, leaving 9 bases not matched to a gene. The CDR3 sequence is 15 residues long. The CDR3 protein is CASDVAGAGTDTQYF. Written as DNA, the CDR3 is TGTGCCAGCGACGTAGCGGGAGCGGGTACAGATACGCAGTATTTT.

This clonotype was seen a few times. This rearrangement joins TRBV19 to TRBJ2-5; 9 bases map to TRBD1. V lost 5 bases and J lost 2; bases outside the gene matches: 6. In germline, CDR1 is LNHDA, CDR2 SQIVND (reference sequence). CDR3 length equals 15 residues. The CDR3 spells CASSPWTGEQETQYF. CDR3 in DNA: TGTGCCAGTAGTCCGTGGACAGGGGAGCAAGAGACCCAGTACTTC.

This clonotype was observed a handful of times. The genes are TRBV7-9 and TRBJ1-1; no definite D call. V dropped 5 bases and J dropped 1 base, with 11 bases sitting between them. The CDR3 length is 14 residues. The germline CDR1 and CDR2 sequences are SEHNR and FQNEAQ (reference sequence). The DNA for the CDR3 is TGTGCCAGCAGCCCCTGGGAGAAGAACACTGAAGCTTTCTTT. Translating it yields CASSPWEKNTEAFF.

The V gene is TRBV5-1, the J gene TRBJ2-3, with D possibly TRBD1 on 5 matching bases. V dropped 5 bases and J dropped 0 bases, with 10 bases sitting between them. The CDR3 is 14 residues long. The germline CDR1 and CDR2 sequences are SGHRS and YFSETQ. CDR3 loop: CASSGQSSTDTQYF. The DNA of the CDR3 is TGCGCCAGCAGTGGACAATCTAGCACAGATACGCAGTATTTT.

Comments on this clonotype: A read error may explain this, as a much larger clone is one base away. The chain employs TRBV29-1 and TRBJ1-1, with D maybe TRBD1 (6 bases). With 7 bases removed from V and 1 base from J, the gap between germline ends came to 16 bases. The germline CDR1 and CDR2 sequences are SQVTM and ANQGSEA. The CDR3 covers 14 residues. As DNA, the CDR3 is TGCAGCGCCGAGGGGGGACCAGAGAACACTGAAGCTTTCTTT. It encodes CSAEGGPENTEAFF. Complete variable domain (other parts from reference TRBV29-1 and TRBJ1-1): SAVISQKPSRDICQRGTSLTIQCQVDSQVTMMFWYRQQPGQSLTLIATANQGSEATYESGFVIDKFPISRPNLTFSTLTVSNMSPEDSSIYLCSAEGGPENTEAFFGQGTRLTVV.

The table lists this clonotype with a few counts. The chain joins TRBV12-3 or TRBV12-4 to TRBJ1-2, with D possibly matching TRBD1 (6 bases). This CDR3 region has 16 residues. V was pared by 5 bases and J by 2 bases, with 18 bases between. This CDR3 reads CASSLLTGTENYGYTF. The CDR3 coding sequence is TGTGCCAGCAGTCTACTTACAGGGACGGAGAACTATGGCTACACCTTC.

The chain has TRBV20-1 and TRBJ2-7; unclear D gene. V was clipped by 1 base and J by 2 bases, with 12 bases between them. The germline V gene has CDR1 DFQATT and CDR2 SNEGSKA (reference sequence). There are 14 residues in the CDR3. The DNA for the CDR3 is TGCAGTGCTAGAGTAGAAGGGTCGGCCTACGAGCAGTACTTC. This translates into CSARVEGSAYEQYF.

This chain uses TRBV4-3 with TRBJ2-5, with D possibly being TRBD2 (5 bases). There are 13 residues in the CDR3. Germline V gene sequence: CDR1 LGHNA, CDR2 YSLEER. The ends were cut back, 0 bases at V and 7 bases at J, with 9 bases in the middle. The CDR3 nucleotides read TGCGCCAGCAGCCAAGATCCCGGGGTGACCCAGTACTTC. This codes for CASSQDPGVTQYF.

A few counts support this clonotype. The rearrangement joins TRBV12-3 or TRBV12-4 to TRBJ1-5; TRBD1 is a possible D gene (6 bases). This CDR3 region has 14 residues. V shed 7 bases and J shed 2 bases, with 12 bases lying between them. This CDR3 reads CASTSTGRNQPQHF. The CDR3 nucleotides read TGTGCCAGCACTTCGACAGGCCGCAATCAGCCCCAGCATTTT.

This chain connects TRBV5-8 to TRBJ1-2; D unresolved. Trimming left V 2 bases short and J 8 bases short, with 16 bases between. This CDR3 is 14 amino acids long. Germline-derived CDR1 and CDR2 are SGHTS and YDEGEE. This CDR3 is CASSFRIVLWGYTF. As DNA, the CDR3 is TGTGCCAGCAGCTTTAGGATCGTACTATGGGGCTACACCTTC.

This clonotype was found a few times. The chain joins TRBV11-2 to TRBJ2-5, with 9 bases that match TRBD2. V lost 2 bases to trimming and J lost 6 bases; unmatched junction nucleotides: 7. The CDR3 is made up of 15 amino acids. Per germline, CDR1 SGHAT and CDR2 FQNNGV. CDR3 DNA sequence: TGTGCCAGCAGCTTACAGCGGGGGGCCACCCAGACCCAGTACTTC. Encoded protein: CASSLQRGATQTQYF. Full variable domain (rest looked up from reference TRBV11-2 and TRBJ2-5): EAGVAQSPRYKIIEKRQSVAFWCNPISGHATLYWYQQILGQGPKLLIQFQNNGVVDDSQLPKDRFSAERLKGVDSTLKIQPAKLEDSAVYLCASSLQRGATQTQYFGPGTRLLVL.

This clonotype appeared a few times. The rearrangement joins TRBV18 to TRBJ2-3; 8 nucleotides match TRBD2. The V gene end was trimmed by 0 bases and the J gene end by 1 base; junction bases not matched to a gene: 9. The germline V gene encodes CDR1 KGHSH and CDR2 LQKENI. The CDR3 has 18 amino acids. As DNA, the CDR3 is TGTGCCAGCTCACCACCCCGTGTGGCAGCGGGAGGCACAGATACGCAGTATTTT. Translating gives CASSPPRVAAGGTDTQYF.

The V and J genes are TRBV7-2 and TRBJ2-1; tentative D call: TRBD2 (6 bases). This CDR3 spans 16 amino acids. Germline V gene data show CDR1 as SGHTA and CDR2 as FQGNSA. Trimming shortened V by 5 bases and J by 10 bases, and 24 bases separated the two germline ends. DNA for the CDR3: TGTGCCAGCAGCCTGCTGACTATCTGGGGGGTGTGGGAGCAGTTCTTC. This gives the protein CASSLLTIWGVWEQFF.

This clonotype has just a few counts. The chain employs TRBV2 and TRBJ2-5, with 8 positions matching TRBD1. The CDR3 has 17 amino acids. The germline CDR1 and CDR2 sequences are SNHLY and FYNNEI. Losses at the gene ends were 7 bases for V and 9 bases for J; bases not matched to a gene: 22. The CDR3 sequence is CASTSLPGQVSGRSQYF. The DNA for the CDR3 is TGTGCCAGCACCTCCTTACCGGGACAGGTATCGGGAAGGTCCCAGTACTTC.

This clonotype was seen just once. Here the CDR3 reads CASSPRVVNGNEQFF. The CDR3 DNA is TGTGCCAGCAGCCCCAGGGTTGTCAACGGTAATGAGCAGTTCTTC. The genes are TRBV7-6 and TRBJ2-1; tentative D call: TRBD1 (5 bases). Germline V gene data show CDR1 as SGHVS and CDR2 as FNYEAQ. This CDR3 region has 15 residues. Trimming cost V 5 bases and J 7 bases, with 18 bases left between them. The entire variable domain, with the rest obtained from reference TRBV7-6 and TRBJ2-1, is as follows: GAGVSQSPRYKVTKRGQDVALRCDPISGHVSLYWYRQALGQGPEFLTYFNYEAQQDKSGLPNDRFSAERPEGSISTLTIQRTEQRDSAMYRCASSPRVVNGNEQFFGPGTRLTVL.

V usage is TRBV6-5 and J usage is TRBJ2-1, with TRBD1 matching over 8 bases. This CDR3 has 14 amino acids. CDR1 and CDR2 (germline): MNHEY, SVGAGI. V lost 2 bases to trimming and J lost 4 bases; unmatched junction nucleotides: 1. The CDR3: CASSYRDRYNEQFF. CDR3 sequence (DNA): TGTGCCAGCAGTTACCGGGACAGGTACAATGAGCAGTTCTTC.

The CDR3 loop reads CASSPRGAYGANVLTF. CDR3 DNA: TGTGCCAGCAGCCCCCGGGGGGCGTATGGGGCCAACGTCCTGACTTTC. The rearrangement joins TRBV5-6 to TRBJ2-6; tentatively, D is TRBD2 (7 bases). The germline V gene has CDR1 SGHDT and CDR2 YYEEEE. CDR3 length equals 16 residues. V lost 4 bases to trimming and J lost 3 bases, with 14 bases between them.